Listed below are T cell receptor beta chains from one sample, sequenced in a study of response to subunit inactivated influenza vaccine. TCRdb reprocessed the RT-PCR reads with MiXCR, giving one entry per CDR3 protein. The table lists approximately 730,000 distinct CDR3 sequences, over 11% of them singletons, with 6.5% to 8.5% in the top ten. The sample here was PBMCs from blood, taken roughly 2 weeks before vaccination. The receptor source for this set is a man aged 50-59 years who received an inactivated influenza vaccine. The CDR3 runs from the conserved cysteine through the conserved F or W. The order of the fields is D gene, clone size, V gene, J gene, CDR3 DNA, CDR3 protein. A D gene is named only where the DNA matches it firmly. Some rows have no size entry. The others give once, few or many, or a class for an expanded clone.

>TRBD1|once|TRBV7-7|TRBJ2-5
TGTGCCAGCAGCTTAGGGGGGACAGTCAAAGAGACCCAGTACTTC
CASSLGGTVKETQYF
>TRBD1|.|TRBV11-2|TRBJ1-2
TGTGCCAGCAGCCATCCAACCGCGACAGGGGCTGGCTACACCTTC
CASSHPTATGAGYTF
>.|few|TRBV6-1|TRBJ2-6
TGTGCCAGCAAAAAGGCTGGGGCCAACGTCCTGACTTTC
CASKKAGANVLTF
>.|.|TRBV6-1|TRBJ2-5
TGTGCCAGCAGTAGGAGGACGGTCGGGGAGACCCAGTACTTC
CASSRRTVGETQYF
>.|.|TRBV4-3|TRBJ2-7
TGCGCCAGCAGCCAAGGGGCGGGAATCCACTACGAGCAGTACTTC
CASSQGAGIHYEQYF
>.|few|TRBV5-5|TRBJ1-1
TGTGCCAGCAGCTTGGGTACAGGAGTCATGAACACTGAAGCTTTCTTT
CASSLGTGVMNTEAFF
>.|.|TRBV7-2|TRBJ2-7
TGTGCCAGCAGCCTCCTGAGGGACCAGCAGTACTTC
CASSLLRDQQYF
>.|.|TRBV28|TRBJ2-3
TGTGCCAGCAGTTTCGGGGCAGAAAATACGCAGTATTTT
CASSFGAENTQYF
>.|.|TRBV12-3/TRBV12-4|TRBJ1-5
TGTGCCAGCAGTTTTGGGGGGCGTGTGTATCAGCCCCAGCATTTT
CASSFGGRVYQPQHF
>.|.|TRBV2|TRBJ2-2
TGTGCCAGCAGTGTTGGCAGGATGACCGGGGAGCTGTTTTTT
CASSVGRMTGELFF
>.|.|TRBV10-2|TRBJ1-5
TGCGCCAGCAGTGACAGGGCAGACTCCAATCAGCCCCAGCATTTT
CASSDRADSNQPQHF
>.|.|TRBV14|TRBJ2-4
TGTGCCAGCAGCCAAGATCAATTGACGGGGGGCGGAAACATTCAGTACTTC
CASSQDQLTGGGNIQYF
>.|.|TRBV15|TRBJ2-7
TGTGCCACCAGCAGAGGACCTGGTTTTTTCTCAAAGCCCTACGAGCAGTACTTC
CATSRGPGFFSKPYEQYF
>TRBD1|few|TRBV10-3|TRBJ2-3
TGTGCCATCAGTGCGGACAGGGTGCGAGATACGCAGTATTTT
CAISADRVRDTQYF
>.|.|TRBV20-1|TRBJ2-7
TGCAGTGCTAGAGATGGGCAGGCCTTAATGGAGCAGTACTTC
CSARDGQALMEQYF
>TRBD2|.|TRBV7-8|TRBJ2-5
TGTGCCTCGCAGAATTGGGGACTAGCGGGGGACCCACCCCAAGAGACCCAGTACTTC
CASQNWGLAGDPPQETQYF
>TRBD2|few|TRBV10-3|TRBJ2-1
TGTGCCATCAAAGGCGGGACTAGCCTATTCAATGAGCAGTTCTTC
CAIKGGTSLFNEQFF
>.|.|TRBV12-3/TRBV12-4|TRBJ1-5
TGTGCCAGCAGCCTAAGGGGGGCGCCCCGGCAGCCCCAGCATTTT
CASSLRGAPRQPQHF
>TRBD2|few|TRBV27|TRBJ2-1
TGTGCCAGCAGTCCACGAGGACTAGCGGGGGCGCTCTACAATGAGCAGTTCTTC
CASSPRGLAGALYNEQFF
>.|few|TRBV5-1|TRBJ1-1
TGCGCCAGCAATTTATACACGGGGACGGTACTGGCTGAAGCTTTCTTT
CASNLYTGTVLAEAFF
>.|.|TRBV4-3|TRBJ2-5
TGCGCCAGCAGCCAAGATCGCCTGCCTGGGGAGACCCAGTACTTC
CASSQDRLPGETQYF
>TRBD1|many|TRBV7-2|TRBJ2-7
TGTGCCAGCAGCTTAGGTCCAGGGGGCCTCTCCTACGAGCAGTACTTC
CASSLGPGGLSYEQYF
>TRBD2|.|TRBV19|TRBJ2-1
TGTGCCAGTAGTATAGAGGTTCCGAGACTAGCGGGTTACAATGAGCAGTTCTTC
CASSIEVPRLAGYNEQFF
>.|many|TRBV6-2/TRBV6-3|TRBJ2-7
TGTGCCAGCAGCCCCAGTTTTATATCGGGTGGAGTCTTTAAGTCGTTCTCCGAGCAGTACTTC
CASSPSFISGGVFKSFSEQYF
>.|.|TRBV4-2|TRBJ2-4
TGTGCCAGCAGCCCTCAGGAAAATAAAAACATTCAGTACTTC
CASSPQENKNIQYF
>TRBD2|.|TRBV20-1|TRBJ2-7
TGCAGTGCTAGAGATTCTACTAGCGGGAGTAACGAGCAGTACTTC
CSARDSTSGSNEQYF
>TRBD2|.|TRBV20-1|TRBJ2-7
TGCAGTGGTGGAAGGACTAGGGCCCACGAGCAGTACTTC
CSGGRTRAHEQYF
>TRBD1|.|TRBV5-4|TRBJ1-3
TGTGCCAGCGGCAAACAGGGGGCTGGAAACACCATATATTTT
CASGKQGAGNTIYF
>TRBD2|.|TRBV20-1|TRBJ2-3
TGCAGTGCTAGATCCGGGACTAGCGGGGCTTACACAGATACGCAGTATTTT
CSARSGTSGAYTDTQYF